Shown below are 5 T cell receptor beta chains from a single sample sequenced in a study of T cell responses to AZD1222 COVID-19 vaccine. The table came from immunoSEQ multiplex PCR; TCRdb's copy has only in-frame clones and leaves some out. Of 100,000 to 150,000 clones listed, around 87% are singletons. The material sequenced was peripheral blood, taken on day 0 of AZD1222 vaccination. The source is an adult in good health.

The rearrangement uses TRBV23-1 and TRBJ1-3; D unresolved. TRBV23-1 is an open reading frame, and its role is uncertain. The CDR3 totals 14 residues. V shed 3 bases and J shed 0 bases, with 6 bases lying between them. For the CDR3, the DNA is TGCGCCAGCAGTCACCCTTACTCTGGAAACACCATATATTTT. This codes for CASSHPYSGNTIYF.

The rearrangement joins TRBV2 to TRBJ1-5; D may be TRBD1 (5 bases). V lost 4 bases and J lost 1, with 11 bases in between. Germline V gene sequence: CDR1 SNHLY, CDR2 FYNNEI. CDR3 size: 15 residues. CDR3 sequence: CASSGGGDSNQPQHF. The CDR3, as DNA: TGTGCCAGCAGTGGGGGGGGAGACAGCAATCAGCCCCAGCATTTT.

This clone was recorded a few times. This sequence joins TRBV6-1 and TRBJ1-5, with D unresolved. CDR1 MNHNS and CDR2 SASEGT come from the germline V gene. V was cut by 3 bases and J by 6 bases, with 9 bases left in between. This CDR3 has 13 amino acids. CDR3 in DNA: TGTGCCAGCAGTGAGAATGTTGGTCAGCCCCAGCATTTT. Its translation is CASSENVGQPQHF.

The CDR3 loop is CASSSQNGGYNEQFF. The CDR3 DNA reads as TGTGCCAGCAGCTCACAGAACGGGGGCTACAATGAGCAGTTCTTC. This sequence joins TRBV5-4 and TRBJ2-1, with a possible D match to TRBD2 (6 bases). V lost 3 bases, J lost 3 bases, and 13 bases lay in between. There are 15 residues in the CDR3. Germline loops: CDR1 SGHNT, CDR2 YYREEE (reference sequence).

CDR3 nucleotides: TGTGCCAGCAGTTCCGGTAGCACTCGGTACGAGCAGTACTTC. It specifies CASSSGSTRYEQYF. The genes are TRBV27 and TRBJ2-7; no definite D call. The CDR3 is 14 amino acids. Germline lookup yields CDR1 MNHEY and CDR2 SMNVEV (reference sequence). V gave up 4 bases and J gave up 4 bases, with 14 bases separating them.